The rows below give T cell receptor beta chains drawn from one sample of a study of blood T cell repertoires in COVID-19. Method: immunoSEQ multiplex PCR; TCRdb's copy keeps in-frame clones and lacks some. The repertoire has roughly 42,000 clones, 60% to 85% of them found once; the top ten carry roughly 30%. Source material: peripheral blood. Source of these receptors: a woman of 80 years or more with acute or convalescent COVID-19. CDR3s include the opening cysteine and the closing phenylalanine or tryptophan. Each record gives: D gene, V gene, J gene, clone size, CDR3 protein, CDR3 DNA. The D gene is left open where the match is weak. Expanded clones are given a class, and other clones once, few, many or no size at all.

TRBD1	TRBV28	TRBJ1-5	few	CASSAAGQGFNQPQHF	TGTGCCAGCAGTGCGGCGGGACAGGGATTCAATCAGCCCCAGCATTTT
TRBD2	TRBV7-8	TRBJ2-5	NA	CASSSGLAGVQETQYF	TGTGCCAGCAGCTCGGGACTAGCGGGGGTCCAAGAGACCCAGTACTTC
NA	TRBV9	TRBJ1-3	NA	CASSVGGLVRNTIYF	TGTGCCAGCAGCGTAGGGGGACTCGTCCGAAACACCATATATTTT
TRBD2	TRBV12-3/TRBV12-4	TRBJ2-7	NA	CASSLGGYGQYF	TGTGCCAGCAGTTTGGGAGGGTACGGGCAGTACTTC
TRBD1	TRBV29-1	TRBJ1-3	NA	CSALGQGIAGNTIYF	TGCAGCGCATTGGGACAGGGCATTGCAGGAAACACCATATATTTT
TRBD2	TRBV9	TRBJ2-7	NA	CASSPRLADEQYF	TGTGCCAGCAGCCCCCGACTAGCCGACGAGCAGTACTTC
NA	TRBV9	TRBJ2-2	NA	CASSPRDSYTGELFF	TGTGCCAGCAGCCCCCGGGACTCATACACCGGGGAGCTGTTTTTT
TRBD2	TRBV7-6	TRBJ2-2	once	CASSPRRSREDGELFF	TGTGCCAGCAGCCCTAGGAGGAGCCGGGAGGACGGGGAGCTGTTTTTT
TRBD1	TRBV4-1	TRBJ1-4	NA	CASSQDLTGETNEKLFF	TGCGCCAGCAGCCAAGATTTGACAGGGGAAACTAATGAAAAACTGTTTTTT
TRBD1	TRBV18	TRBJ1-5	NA	CASSVDRVGQPQHF	TGTGCCAGCTCCGTGGACAGGGTTGGTCAGCCCCAGCATTTT
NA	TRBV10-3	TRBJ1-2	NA	CAISESYLQVGGYTF	TGTGCCATCAGTGAGTCCTATCTTCAGGTTGGGGGCTACACCTTC
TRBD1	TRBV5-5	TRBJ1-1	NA	CASSFRTGMLTEAFF	TGTGCCAGCAGCTTCCGGACAGGGATGTTAACTGAAGCTTTCTTT
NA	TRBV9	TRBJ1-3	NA	CASSVFQGGTSPGNTIYF	TGTGCCAGCAGCGTATTCCAGGGAGGAACTTCTCCTGGAAACACCATATATTTT
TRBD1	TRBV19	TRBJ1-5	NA	CASRNRGTSNQPQHF	TGTGCCAGTAGAAACAGGGGTACTAGCAATCAGCCCCAGCATTTT